Reported below is one TCR beta chain. What it binds is unknown. This entry is derived from a study of identical twins. A template switching step contributed a universal primer site, while unique molecular identifiers were present in the cDNA. TCRdb itself ran the 5' RACE reads through MiXCR, one entry per CDR3 protein. The profile shows about 570,000 distinct CDR3 sequences, 9.5% to 10% of them singletons. Whole-study results and caveats: Beta out-of-frame sequences displayed a weaker excess of sharing between twins. With monozygotic twins, out-of-frame TCR alpha sharing exceeded what models estimated.

Germline V lookup: CDR1 SGHTA, CDR2 FQGNSA. Trimming took off 5 bases at V and 3 bases at J, with 17 bases between the two ends. The CDR3 covers 16 residues. This sample also belongs to another study, concerning yellow fever vaccine responses in identical twins.

J is TRBJ1-3 and V is TRBV7-2, with D possibly being TRBD1 (6 bases). This receptor was identified in a woman younger than 30 in good health. Sequencing was carried out using PBMCs. The CDR3 region has the DNA TGTGCCAGCAGCCTCCGACGCCGAGGGGGTGGAAACACCATATATTTT. It yields the protein CASSLRRRGGGNTIYF.